A single sample is the source of the 10 T cell receptor beta chains below, sequenced in a study of blood T cell repertoires in COVID-19. The table came from immunoSEQ multiplex PCR; TCRdb's copy has only in-frame clones and leaves some out. The table has about 240,000 clones, about 90% seen once. The material sequenced was peripheral blood. Receptors were obtained from a man between 60 and 75 years old who had recovered from COVID-19.

The genes are TRBV11-3 and TRBJ2-7; tentative D call: TRBD2 (5 bases). Looked up from germline, CDR1 is SGHNT and CDR2 is YENEEA. The V end lost 0 bases, the J end lost 8 bases, and 8 bases lay between the germline ends. This CDR3 spans 12 amino acids. The CDR3 DNA is TGTGCCAGCAGCTTAGATCGGGGAAAGCAGTACTTC. Translating gives CASSLDRGKQYF.

This chain uses TRBV5-6 with TRBJ2-3; D perhaps matches TRBD1 (6 bases). Trimming removed 5 bases from V and 2 bases from J, with 12 bases in between. The germline CDR1 and CDR2 sequences are SGHDT and YYEEEE. The CDR3 length is 14 residues. Written as DNA, the CDR3 is TGTGCCAGCAGTCAGGGGTTAGTCACAGATACGCAGTATTTT. It is translated as CASSQGLVTDTQYF.

CDR3 residues: CASSIGETSTDTQYF. CDR3 bases: TGTGCCAGTAGTATCGGGGAGACTAGCACAGATACGCAGTATTTT. This chain links TRBV19 with TRBJ2-3, with D maybe TRBD2 (5 bases). The germline V gene encodes CDR1 LNHDA and CDR2 SQIVND (reference sequence). The V gene lost 3 bases and the J gene lost 0 bases, with 10 bases spanning the gap. This CDR3 is 15 amino acids long.

This clone was recorded once. CDR3 region: CASSIVVAGGADTQYF. CDR3 DNA: TGTGCCAGTAGTATAGTTGTAGCGGGGGGGGCGGATACGCAGTATTTT. V usage is TRBV19 and J usage is TRBJ2-3, with TRBD2 identical over 11 bases. The germline gives CDR1 LNHDA, CDR2 SQIVND (reference sequence). The trim removed 1 base at V and 6 bases at J, leaving 6 bases unmatched. There are 16 residues in the CDR3. Complete variable domain (other parts from reference TRBV19 and TRBJ2-3): DGGITQSPKYLFRKEGQNVTLSCEQNLNHDAMYWYRQDPGQGLRLIYYSQIVNDFQKGDIAEGYSVSREKKESFPLTVTSAQKNPTAFYLCASSIVVAGGADTQYFGPGTRLTVL.

The rearrangement links TRBV19 to TRBJ1-5, with D unclear. The CDR3 covers 16 residues. V was pared by 2 bases and J by 7 bases, with 18 bases between. Germline CDR1 LNHDA, CDR2 SQIVND (reference sequence). CDR3 in DNA: TGTGCCAGTAGTATAATCGGTCCGAAGGGAGGACAGCCCCAGCATTTT. It is translated as CASSIIGPKGGQPQHF.

This chain connects TRBV11-1 to TRBJ2-1, with D uncertain. The V and J ends lost 4 bases and 3 bases respectively, with 13 bases between them. Per the germline V gene, CDR1 is SGHAT and CDR2 is FQDESV (reference sequence). The CDR3 length is 15 residues. The DNA for the CDR3 is TGTGCCAGCAGCTCGTGGTTAGCTCTCTACAATGAGCAGTTCTTC. This encodes CASSSWLALYNEQFF. The whole variable domain, remainder taken from reference TRBV11-1 and TRBJ2-1, is EAEVAQSPRYKITEKSQAVAFWCDPISGHATLYWYRQILGQGPELLVQFQDESVVDDSQLPKDRFSAERLKGVDSTLKIQPAELGDSAMYLCASSSWLALYNEQFFGPGTRLTVL.

V and J are TRBV30 and TRBJ2-3; 7 bases are shared with TRBD1. This CDR3 is built from 14 residues. Germline assignment: CDR1 GTSNPN and CDR2 SVGIG (reference sequence). J was trimmed by 4 bases and V by 0 bases; bases with no gene match: 4. Written as DNA, the CDR3 is TGTGCCTGGAGTGTACGACAGGGCTCAGATACGCAGTATTTT. Translated: CAWSVRQGSDTQYF.

The V call is TRBV30, the J call TRBJ2-6; D may be TRBD2 (6 bases). The V gene's germline CDR1 is GTSNPN and CDR2 SVGIG (reference sequence). The CDR3 has 14 residues. With 2 bases removed from V and 4 bases from J, the gap between germline ends came to 9 bases. CDR3 in DNA: TGTGCCTGGAGTCGGGGGTCCGGGGCCAACGTCCTGACTTTC. This encodes CAWSRGSGANVLTF. Drawing the rest from reference TRBV30 and TRBJ2-6, the complete variable domain is SQTIHQWPATLVQPVGSPLSLECTVEGTSNPNLYWYRQAAGRGLQLLFYSVGIGQISSEVPQNLSASRPQDRQFILSSKKLLLSDSGFYLCAWSRGSGANVLTFGAGSRLTVL.

The chain couples TRBV19 to TRBJ2-3, with TRBD2 matching over 14 bases. J lost 1 base, V lost 1 base, and 4 bases had no gene match. This CDR3 contains 18 residues. The germline CDR1 and CDR2 sequences are LNHDA and SQIVND (reference sequence). The CDR3 bases are TGTGCCAGTAGTATAGCCGGGACTAGCGGGGGAGGCACAGATACGCAGTATTTT. It translates to CASSIAGTSGGGTDTQYF.

The genes are TRBV11-3 and TRBJ1-1; D might be TRBD1 (5 bases). V shed 1 base and J shed 1 base, with 10 bases lying between them. This CDR3 contains 15 residues. CDR1 and CDR2 (germline): SGHNT, YENEEA. This CDR3 is CASSLASGRNTEAFF. The DNA for the CDR3 is TGTGCCAGCAGCTTAGCATCAGGGCGGAACACTGAAGCTTTCTTT.